A single sample is the source of the 21 T cell receptor beta chains below, sequenced in a study of PD-1 blockade in classical Hodgkin lymphoma (dated by TCRdb to 2018 to 2021). The intended sense of this specimen's time point label: cycle 4 day 1 (C4D1), after less than 7 weeks of nivolumab. Relapse after autologous stem cell transplantation had occurred in all trial patients, and cohorts A, B and C were distinguished by prior brentuximab vedotin exposure. The protocol used for the library was the immunoSEQ multiplex PCR assay. TCRdb stores this immuneACCESS table with in-frame sequences only. Part of the clones is absent; in the studies checked, under half of the shortfall reflects unresolved V genes, and no reason is known for the rest. Here the sample has about 60,000 clones; 91% occur a single time. The top ten hold over 9% of the sample. The sample was peripheral blood mononuclear cells (PBMCs), taken before the fourth cycle of nivolumab. The receptor source for this set is a human donor with classical Hodgkin lymphoma.

The rearrangement joins TRBV9 to TRBJ1-4, with a possible D match to TRBD1 (5 bases). V lost 0 bases, J lost 7 bases, and 13 bases lay in between. The V gene's germline CDR1 is SGDLS and CDR2 YYNGEE. The CDR3 sequence is 15 residues long. CDR3 residues: CASSVDLGESEKLFF. CDR3 in DNA: TGTGCCAGCAGCGTAGACCTGGGGGAGAGTGAAAAACTGTTTTTT.

CDR3 protein: CASSVGTQPPYNEQFF. The CDR3 region has the DNA TGTGCCAGCAGCGTTGGGACCCAACCGCCCTACAATGAGCAGTTCTTC. This chain connects TRBV11-1 to TRBJ2-1; either TRBD1 or TRBD2 may supply D (5 bases each). The germline V gene encodes CDR1 SGHAT and CDR2 FQDESV (reference sequence). There are 16 residues in the CDR3. Trimming removed 5 bases at V and 2 bases at J, with 16 bases between.

The V and J genes are TRBV19 and TRBJ1-1, with a tentative D call TRBD1 (5 bases). Looked up from germline, CDR1 is LNHDA and CDR2 is SQIVND (reference sequence). This CDR3 has 12 residues. Trimming stripped 7 bases from V and 5 bases from J, with 11 bases between. CDR3 in DNA: TGTGCCAGTAACAAGGGGCCGACTGAAGCTTTCTTT. Its translation is CASNKGPTEAFF.

The J gene is TRBJ1-3, the V gene TRBV7-9, with TRBD1 identical over 9 bases. Germline CDR1 SEHNR, CDR2 FQNEAQ (reference sequence). Trimming removed 5 bases from V and 2 bases from J; junction bases left unmatched: 4. The CDR3 has 15 residues. In DNA, the CDR3 is TGTGCCAGCAGCGCCCGGACAGGGGCTGGAAACACCATATATTTT. It codes for CASSARTGAGNTIYF.

The rearrangement links TRBV19 to TRBJ2-2, with D hard to call. The V gene's germline CDR1 is LNHDA and CDR2 SQIVND (reference sequence). This CDR3 spans 14 amino acids. Trimming cost V 6 bases and J 1 base, with 9 bases left between them. The CDR3 loop reads CASSTLQNTGELFF. For the CDR3, the DNA is TGTGCCAGTAGCACCCTTCAGAACACCGGGGAGCTGTTTTTT.

The chain uses TRBV2 and TRBJ2-7; tentative D call: TRBD1 (5 bases). V gave up 4 bases and J gave up 3 bases, with 7 bases separating them. The germline V gene has CDR1 SNHLY and CDR2 FYNNEI. The CDR3 totals 12 residues. For the CDR3, the DNA is TGTGCCAGCAGTGGGCAGGGCTACGAGCAGTACTTC. Protein: CASSGQGYEQYF. Filled out from reference TRBV2 and TRBJ2-7, the complete variable domain reads EPEVTQTPSHQVTQMGQEVILRCVPISNHLYFYWYRQILGQKVEFLVSFYNNEISEKSEIFDDQFSVERPDGSNFTLKIRSTKLEDSAMYFCASSGQGYEQYFGPGTRLTVT.

This rearrangement joins TRBV2 to TRBJ1-2, with TRBD1 as a possible D gene (5 bases). V was shortened by 6 bases and J by 3 bases, with 11 bases between the two germline ends. Germline V gives CDR1 SNHLY, CDR2 FYNNEI. This CDR3 region has 13 residues. CDR3 in amino acids: CASRRGEDYGYTF. In DNA form, the CDR3 reads TGTGCCAGCAGGCGGGGGGAAGACTATGGCTACACCTTC.

This clone was seen just once. The rearrangement links TRBV5-1 to TRBJ2-1; 10 bases agree with TRBD2. This CDR3 comprises 18 residues. The ends lost 0 bases at V and 0 bases at J; junction bases unmatched: 6. The germline V gene has CDR1 SGHRS and CDR2 YFSETQ. The CDR3 coding sequence is TGCGCCAGCAGCTTGGTGTTAGCGGGGGGTTCCTCCTACAATGAGCAGTTCTTC. Amino acids: CASSLVLAGGSSYNEQFF.

The chain uses TRBV6-1 and TRBJ2-7; 7 bases agree with TRBD2. Trimming cost V 8 bases and J 9 bases; bases outside gene matches: 7. This CDR3 has 11 amino acids. In germline, CDR1 is MNHNS, CDR2 SASEGT. The chain's CDR3 is CASVGGAGQYF. CDR3 bases: TGTGCCAGCGTGGGAGGGGCCGGGCAGTACTTC.

V and J are TRBV11-2 and TRBJ2-7; TRBD1 or TRBD2 may be the D gene (5 bases each). Trimming cost V 5 bases and J 0 bases, with 23 bases left between them. CDR3 size: 18 residues. Germline CDR1 reads SGHAT; CDR2 reads FQNNGV. CDR3 protein: CASSTHAKGRDSSYEQYF. The CDR3, as DNA: TGTGCCAGCAGCACACACGCCAAGGGACGAGATAGCTCCTACGAGCAGTACTTC.

This clone was detected only once. This chain uses TRBV30 with TRBJ1-6, with no clear D. Germline-derived CDR1 and CDR2 are GTSNPN and SVGIG (reference sequence). V lost 2 bases and J 5 bases, leaving 16 bases between the germline ends. The CDR3 has 16 amino acids. CDR3: CAWSNAGKRNNSPLHF. DNA for the CDR3: TGTGCCTGGAGTAATGCGGGGAAGAGAAATAATTCACCCCTCCACTTT.

The gene calls are TRBV11-3 and TRBJ1-2; the D gene is possibly TRBD1 (5 bases). Trimming shortened V by 4 bases and J by 5 bases, and 14 bases separated the two germline ends. The CDR3 has 14 amino acids. Per germline, CDR1 SGHNT and CDR2 YENEEA. CDR3 sequence reads: CASSSTNRTYGYTF. The CDR3 DNA reads TGTGCCAGCAGCTCCACGAACAGGACGTATGGCTACACCTTC. Variable domain in full (rest from reference TRBV11-3 and TRBJ1-2): EAGVVQSPRYKIIEKKQPVAFWCNPISGHNTLYWYLQNLGQGPELLIRYENEEAVDDSQLPKDRFSAERLKGVDSTLKIQPAELGDSAVYLCASSSTNRTYGYTFGSGTRLTVV.

This clone was observed a handful of times. J is TRBJ1-1 and V is TRBV6-5, with a possible D match to TRBD1 (5 bases). Per germline, CDR1 MNHEY and CDR2 SVGAGI. The CDR3 is made up of 11 amino acids. Trimming shortened V by 2 bases and J by 7 bases, and 5 bases separated the two germline ends. The CDR3 coding sequence is TGTGCCAGCAGTTACGGACATGAAGCTTTCTTT. Its translation is CASSYGHEAFF.

The chain links TRBV19 to TRBJ2-7, with D unclear. V was shortened by 6 bases and J by 5 bases, with 11 bases between the two germline ends. CDR3 length equals 12 residues. CDR1 and CDR2 (germline): LNHDA, SQIVND (reference sequence). CDR3 nucleotides: TGTGCCAGTAGCGTCACTTGGAACGAGCAGTACTTC. Its protein is CASSVTWNEQYF.

The chain uses TRBV30 and TRBJ2-5; weak D call: TRBD2 (6 bases). With 2 bases removed from V and 0 bases from J, the gap between germline ends came to 13 bases. This CDR3 has 15 residues. Germline CDR1 reads GTSNPN; CDR2 reads SVGIG (reference sequence). CDR3 sequence (DNA): TGTGCCTGGAGTACAAGGCGGGGAAACCAAGAGACCCAGTACTTC. Residues: CAWSTRRGNQETQYF.

This sequence joins TRBV6-6 and TRBJ1-2, with unresolved D. Germline loops: CDR1 MNHNY, CDR2 SVGAGI (reference sequence). V dropped 5 bases and J dropped 0 bases, with 7 bases sitting between them. This CDR3 contains 13 residues. Written as DNA, the CDR3 is TGTGCCAGCAGTCCTCGGGCTAACTATGGCTACACCTTC. Translation: CASSPRANYGYTF.

The V gene is TRBV7-9, the J gene TRBJ2-1; 14 nucleotides line up with TRBD2. Germline CDR1 and CDR2: SEHNR and FQNEAQ (reference sequence). There are 17 residues in the CDR3. V lost 2 bases to trimming and J lost 7 bases; unmatched junction nucleotides: 7. The CDR3 region is CASSLRLAGGPKNEQFF. The CDR3 coding sequence is TGTGCCAGCAGCTTACGACTAGCGGGGGGGCCGAAGAATGAGCAGTTCTTC.

This rearrangement joins TRBV2 to TRBJ1-6, with 9 bases identical to TRBD1. Germline values: CDR1 SNHLY, CDR2 FYNNEI. V lost 6 bases, J lost 2 bases, and 5 bases stayed unmatched. The CDR3 length is 16 residues. The chain's CDR3 is CASRGTGRPYNSPLHF. The CDR3 bases are TGTGCCAGCAGAGGGACAGGGAGGCCCTATAATTCACCCCTCCACTTT.

This clone was picked up a small number of times. This chain links TRBV5-1 with TRBJ1-4; D call uncertain. The germline V gene encodes CDR1 SGHRS and CDR2 YFSETQ. The CDR3 is made up of 13 amino acids. Trimming pared 1 base from V and 8 bases from J, leaving 9 bases between. The CDR3 here is CASSLMVGEKLFF. The CDR3 coding sequence is TGCGCCAGCAGCTTGATGGTAGGGGAAAAACTGTTTTTT.

The rearrangement uses TRBV20-1 and TRBJ2-3, with TRBD2 as a possible D gene (6 bases). Per the germline V gene, CDR1 is DFQATT and CDR2 is SNEGSKA (reference sequence). Trimming pared 6 bases from V and 11 bases from J, leaving 6 bases between. The CDR3 is made up of 8 amino acids. The CDR3 nucleotides read TGCAGTGCCGGGGGGCAGTATTTT. This encodes CSAGGQYF.

The rearrangement links TRBV15 to TRBJ1-4, with D unresolved. V shed 3 bases and J shed 4 bases, with 9 bases lying between them. The germline V gene encodes CDR1 LNHNV and CDR2 YYDKDF (reference sequence). The CDR3 length is 14 residues. CDR3 DNA sequence: TGTGCCACCAGCAGGTACACTGATAATGAAAAACTGTTTTTT. Translating gives CATSRYTDNEKLFF.